What follows is one T cell receptor (beta chain) and its context. The data derive from a study of T cells in localized non-small cell lung cancer. Germline CDR1 and CDR2: MGHDK and SYGVNS. V was shortened by 1 base and J by 7 bases, with 8 bases between the two germline ends. CDR3 length equals 13 residues. TCRdb's copy holds only in-frame clones and misses some; the assay was immunoSEQ multiplex PCR. The sample has 5,100 or so clones, under 60% seen once. This TCR derives from a male donor at least 60 years old with stage I squamous cell lung carcinoma. The starting material was lymph node tissue, obtained before any cancer treatment. The chain combines TRBV25-1 with TRBJ2-1, with D uncertain. CDR3 region: CASSEFSGNEQFF. The DNA for the CDR3 is TGTGCCAGCAGTGAATTCTCCGGGAATGAGCAGTTCTTC. Variable domain in full (rest from reference TRBV25-1 and TRBJ2-1): EADIYQTPRYLVIGTGKKITLECSQTMGHDKMYWYQQDPGMELHLIHYSYGVNSTEKGDLSSESTVSRIRTEHFPLTLESARPSHTSQYLCASSEFSGNEQFFGPGTRLTVL.